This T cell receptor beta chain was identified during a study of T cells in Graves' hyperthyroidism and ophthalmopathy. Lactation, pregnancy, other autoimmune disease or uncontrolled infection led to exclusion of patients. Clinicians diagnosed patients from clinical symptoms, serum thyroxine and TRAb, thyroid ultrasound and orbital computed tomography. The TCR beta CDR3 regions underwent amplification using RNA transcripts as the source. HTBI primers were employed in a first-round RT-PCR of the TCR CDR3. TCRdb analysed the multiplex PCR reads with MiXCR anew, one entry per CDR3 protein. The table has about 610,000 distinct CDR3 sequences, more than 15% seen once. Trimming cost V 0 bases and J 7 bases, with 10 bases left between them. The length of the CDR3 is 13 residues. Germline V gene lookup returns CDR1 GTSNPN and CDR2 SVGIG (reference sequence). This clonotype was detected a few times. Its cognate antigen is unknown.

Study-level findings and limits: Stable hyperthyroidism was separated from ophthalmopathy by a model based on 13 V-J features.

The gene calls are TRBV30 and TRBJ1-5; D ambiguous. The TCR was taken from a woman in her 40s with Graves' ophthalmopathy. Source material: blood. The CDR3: CAWSVNRVQPQHF. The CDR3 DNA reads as TGTGCCTGGAGTGTAAACCGGGTCCAGCCCCAGCATTTT.